This TCR beta chain was sequenced for a study of shared clonotypes between healthy human individuals. Background on the study: Researchers assigned three CD4 naive, three CD4 memory, two CD8 naive and one CD8 memory plate to each donor. Points from the study as a whole: Against clonotypes common to all four donors, non-shared ones had lower generation probabilities.

Naive CD8 cells comprised CD45RO-negative, CCR7-positively selected cells, excluding terminally differentiated effector memory CD45RA+ cells. Some clones are missing from TCRdb's copy, which holds only in-frame ones; the method was immunoSEQ multiplex PCR. The repertoire holds approximately 2,200,000 clones, with roughly 91% as singletons. Germline CDR1 is SQVTM and CDR2 is ANQGSEA. The CDR3 is 13 amino acids. The V end lost 0 bases, the J end lost 8 bases, and 13 bases lay between the germline ends. This clone was recorded a few times. Its antigen is undetermined. This chain uses TRBV29-1 with TRBJ1-2; D is unresolved. The source is a man between 18 and 29 years old in good health. Some clones in this sample may be carry-over from other donors' samples. Sequencing was performed on naive CD8+ T cells from PBMCs. The CDR3 region has the DNA TGCAGCGTTGAAGAAACAGTTCCGGGAGGCTACACCTTC. Translating gives CSVEETVPGGYTF.